This section outlines one T cell receptor (beta chain) sequence together with its context. Libraries were prepared by immunoSEQ multiplex PCR; TCRdb keeps only in-frame clonotypes and omits some of them. The sample yields about 8,500 clones, roughly 85% seen once. These data belong to a study of T cell changes during pregnancy in multiple sclerosis. Deletions cut 4 bases from V and 0 bases from J, with 10 bases between. CDR3 length: 15 amino acids. Germline CDR1 and CDR2: SGHDN and FVKESK. Sequencing used CD8+ T cells from peripheral blood mononuclear cells, obtained in the first trimester of pregnancy. The receptor was derived from a female donor in good health, enrolled as a control in a pregnancy study. V gene TRBV14 combines with J gene TRBJ2-1; D is unclear. CDR3: CASSLGVSSYNEQFF. The CDR3, as DNA: TGTGCCAGCAGCCTGGGCGTTAGCTCCTACAATGAGCAGTTCTTC.